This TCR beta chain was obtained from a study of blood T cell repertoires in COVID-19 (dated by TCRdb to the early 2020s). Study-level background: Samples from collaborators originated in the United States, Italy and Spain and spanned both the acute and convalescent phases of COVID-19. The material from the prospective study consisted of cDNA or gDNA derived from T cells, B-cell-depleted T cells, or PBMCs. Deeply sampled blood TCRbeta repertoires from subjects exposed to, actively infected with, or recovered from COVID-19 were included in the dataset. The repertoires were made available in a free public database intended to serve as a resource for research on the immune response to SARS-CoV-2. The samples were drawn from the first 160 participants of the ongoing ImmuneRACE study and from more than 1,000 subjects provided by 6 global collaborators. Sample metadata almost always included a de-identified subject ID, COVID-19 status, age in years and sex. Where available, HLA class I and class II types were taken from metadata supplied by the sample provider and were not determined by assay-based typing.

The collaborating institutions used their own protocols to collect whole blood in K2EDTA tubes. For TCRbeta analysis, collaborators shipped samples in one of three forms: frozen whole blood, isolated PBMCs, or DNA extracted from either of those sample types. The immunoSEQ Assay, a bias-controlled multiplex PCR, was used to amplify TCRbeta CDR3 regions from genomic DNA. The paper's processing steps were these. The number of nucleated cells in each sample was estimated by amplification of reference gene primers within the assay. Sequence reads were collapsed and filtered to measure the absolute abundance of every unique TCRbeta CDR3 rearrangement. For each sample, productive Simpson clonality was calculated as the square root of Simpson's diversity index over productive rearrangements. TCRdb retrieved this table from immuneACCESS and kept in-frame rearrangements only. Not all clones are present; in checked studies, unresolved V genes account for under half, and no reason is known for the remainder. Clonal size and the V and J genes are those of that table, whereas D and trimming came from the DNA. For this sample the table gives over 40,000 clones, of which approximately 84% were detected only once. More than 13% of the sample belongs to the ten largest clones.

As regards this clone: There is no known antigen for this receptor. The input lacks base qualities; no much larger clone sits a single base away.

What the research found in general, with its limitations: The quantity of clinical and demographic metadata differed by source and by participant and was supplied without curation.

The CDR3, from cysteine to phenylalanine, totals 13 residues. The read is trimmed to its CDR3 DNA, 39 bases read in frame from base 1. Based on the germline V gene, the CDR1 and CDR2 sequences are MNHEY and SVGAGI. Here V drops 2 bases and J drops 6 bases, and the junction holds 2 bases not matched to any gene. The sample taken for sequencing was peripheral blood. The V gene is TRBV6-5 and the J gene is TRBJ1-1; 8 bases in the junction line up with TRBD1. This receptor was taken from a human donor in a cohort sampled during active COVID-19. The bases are TGTGCCAGCAGTTACCGGACAGGGTCTGAAGCTTTCTTT. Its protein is CASSYRTGSEAFF.